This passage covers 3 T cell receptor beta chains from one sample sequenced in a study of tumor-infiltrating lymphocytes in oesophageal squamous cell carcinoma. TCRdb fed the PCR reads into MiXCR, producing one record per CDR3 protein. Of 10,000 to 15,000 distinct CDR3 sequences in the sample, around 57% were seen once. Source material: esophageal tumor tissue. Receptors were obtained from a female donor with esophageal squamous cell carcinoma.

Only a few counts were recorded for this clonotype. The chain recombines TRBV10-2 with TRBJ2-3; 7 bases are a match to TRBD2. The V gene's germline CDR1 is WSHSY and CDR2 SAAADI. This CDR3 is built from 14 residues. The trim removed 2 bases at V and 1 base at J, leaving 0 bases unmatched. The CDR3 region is CASSEAGGTDTQYF. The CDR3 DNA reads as TGCGCCAGCAGTGAGGCGGGAGGCACAGATACGCAGTATTTT.

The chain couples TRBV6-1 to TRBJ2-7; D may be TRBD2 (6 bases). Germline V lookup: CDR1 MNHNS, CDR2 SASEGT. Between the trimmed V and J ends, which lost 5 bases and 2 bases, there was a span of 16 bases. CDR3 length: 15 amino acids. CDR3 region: CASSYGAGRPYEQYF. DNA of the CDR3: TGTGCCAGCAGTTACGGAGCGGGCCGTCCCTACGAGCAGTACTTC.

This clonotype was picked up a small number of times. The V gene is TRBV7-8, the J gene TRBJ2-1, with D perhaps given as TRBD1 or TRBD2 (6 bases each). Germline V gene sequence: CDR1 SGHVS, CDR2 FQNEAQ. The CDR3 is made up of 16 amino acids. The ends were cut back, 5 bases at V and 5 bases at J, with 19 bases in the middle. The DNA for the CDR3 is TGTGCCAGCAGCCATCCGGGTGGAGGGGGAGACAATGAGCAGTTCTTC. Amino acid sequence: CASSHPGGGGDNEQFF.